This T cell receptor beta chain was retrieved from a study of cytomegalovirus exposure and HLA in healthy donors. Germline V gene data show CDR1 as SSHAT and CDR2 as FNYEAQ (reference sequence). This CDR3 is 13 amino acids long. About this clone itself: At one end the junction does not follow the germline gene, possibly because of a read error.

The PCR had 60 Vbeta and 13 Jbeta primers. The assay was immunoSEQ multiplex PCR, and TCRdb's table has in-frame clones only and misses some. The profile covers around 150,000 clones, with about 84% appearing a single time and roughly 2.4% taken by the ten largest. Sequenced input: PBMCs. This sequence originates from a man in his forties or fifties in good health and CMV-seronegative. The chain uses TRBV7-7 and TRBJ2-5; D might be TRBD1 (7 bases). CDR3 loop: CASSTTGEATQYF. DNA for the CDR3: TGTGCTAGCAGCACTACAGGGGAGGCGACCCAGTACTTC.